This T cell receptor beta chain was recovered during a study of T cell changes during pregnancy in multiple sclerosis. Profiled with immunoSEQ multiplex PCR; TCRdb holds only in-frame clones, not every one. The profile shows 40,000 to 55,000 clones, about nine tenths of them singletons. There are 15 residues in the CDR3. From germline, CDR1 is SGHKS and CDR2 YYEKEE (reference sequence). The ends were cut back, 4 bases at V and 4 bases at J, with 17 bases in the middle. Sequencing was performed on CD4+ T cells from peripheral blood mononuclear cells, taken before pregnancy. The chain links TRBV5-5 to TRBJ1-2; D not resolved. This TCR was sampled from a female donor with multiple sclerosis, enrolled in a pregnancy study. The CDR3 nucleotides are TGTGCCAGCAGCCTCCTGGGCCGGATGGCCTATGGCTACACCTTC. The encoded protein is CASSLLGRMAYGYTF. The complete variable domain, with remaining parts taken from reference TRBV5-5 and TRBJ1-2, reads DAGVTQSPTHLIKTRGQQVTLRCSPISGHKSVSWYQQVLGQGPQFIFQYYEKEERGRGNFPDRFSARQFPNYSSELNVNALLLGDSALYLCASSLLGRMAYGYTFGSGTRLTVV.